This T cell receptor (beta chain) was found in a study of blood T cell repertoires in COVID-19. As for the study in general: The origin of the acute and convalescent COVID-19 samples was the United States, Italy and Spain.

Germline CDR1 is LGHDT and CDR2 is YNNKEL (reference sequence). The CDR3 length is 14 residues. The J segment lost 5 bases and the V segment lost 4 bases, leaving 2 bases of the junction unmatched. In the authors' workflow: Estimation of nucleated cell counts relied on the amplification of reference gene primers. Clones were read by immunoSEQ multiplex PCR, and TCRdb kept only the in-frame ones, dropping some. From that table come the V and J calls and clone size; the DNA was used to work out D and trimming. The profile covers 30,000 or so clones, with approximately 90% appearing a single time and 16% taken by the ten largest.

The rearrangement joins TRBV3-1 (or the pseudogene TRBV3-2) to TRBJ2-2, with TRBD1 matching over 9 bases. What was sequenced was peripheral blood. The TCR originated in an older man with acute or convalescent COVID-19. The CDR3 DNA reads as TGTGCCAGCAGCCGCGGACAGGGGACCGGGGAGCTGTTTTTT. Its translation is CASSRGQGTGELFF.